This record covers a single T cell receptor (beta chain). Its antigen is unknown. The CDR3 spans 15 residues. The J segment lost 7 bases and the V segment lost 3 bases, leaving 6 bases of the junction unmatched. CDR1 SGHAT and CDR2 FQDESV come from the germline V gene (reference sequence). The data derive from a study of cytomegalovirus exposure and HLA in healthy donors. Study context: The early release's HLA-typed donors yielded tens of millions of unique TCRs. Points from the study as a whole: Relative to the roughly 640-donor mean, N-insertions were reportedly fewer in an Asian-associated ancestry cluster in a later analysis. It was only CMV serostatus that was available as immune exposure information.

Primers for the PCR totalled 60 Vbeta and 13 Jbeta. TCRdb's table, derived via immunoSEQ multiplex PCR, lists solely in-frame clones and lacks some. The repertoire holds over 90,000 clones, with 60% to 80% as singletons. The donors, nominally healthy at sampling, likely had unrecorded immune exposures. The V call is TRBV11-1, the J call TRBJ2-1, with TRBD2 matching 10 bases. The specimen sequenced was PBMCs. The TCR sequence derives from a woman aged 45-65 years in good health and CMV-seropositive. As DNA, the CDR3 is TGTGCCAGCAGCTTCGGACTAGCGGCTAGGAATGAGCAGTTCTTC. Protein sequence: CASSFGLAARNEQFF.